This T cell receptor (beta chain) was recorded in a study of T cell repertoires in cytomegalovirus infection. Across the whole study: Recently identified HLA-C-restricted CMV epitopes were used, and well-studied HLA-B-restricted CMV epitopes were used as well. Public TCR beta signatures were indicative of both CMV infection and a matching HLA type.

TCRdb fed the reads into MiXCR, producing one record per CDR3 protein. The sample gives approximately 110,000 distinct CDR3 sequences, 30% of which show up once; 40% to 45% is in the top ten. General study points: Summed frequency of public TCR beta families distinguished CMV carriers with the relevant HLA. HLA-C-restricted CMV clonotypes gave the most frequent clonotype in two of eight donors.

A single count supports this clonotype. Its target is not known. The V end lost 6 bases, the J end lost 5 bases, and 13 bases lay between the germline ends. CDR3 length: 13 residues. This sequence was found in a human donor in good health (CMV status not recorded). Some clones in this sample may be carry-over from other donors' samples. The rearrangement joins TRBV12-3 or TRBV12-4 to TRBJ2-5, with D perhaps TRBD1 (6 bases). Here the sequenced sample was CD8+ T cells from cultured PBMCs, taken from culture after CMV antigen stimulation. CDR3: CASRITGLETQYF. CDR3 nucleotide sequence: TGTGCCAGCAGGATTACAGGGCTGGAGACCCAGTACTTC.